This passage covers 20 T cell receptor beta chains from one sample sequenced in a study of CD8 T cells in ankylosing spondylitis. Study results and caveats: A TCR beta motif made of fewer than 10 highly homologous variants seemed typical of ankylosing spondylitis blood.

The antigens of these receptors remain unknown. TCRdb reprocessed the 5' RACE reads via MiXCR and lists one record per CDR3 protein. The sample has approximately 550,000 distinct CDR3 sequences, about 13% seen once. Sequenced material: blood, either unsorted or a sorted T cell fraction (not recorded which). Source of these receptors: a male donor with ankylosing spondylitis.

The rearrangement links TRBV4-1 to TRBJ2-3; D remains ambiguous. The V end lost 2 bases, the J end lost 2 bases, and 14 bases lay between the germline ends. The CDR3 has 16 residues. Germline CDR1 and CDR2: MGHRA and YSYEKL. The CDR3 loop reads CASSQPDRKNTDTQYF. The DNA for the CDR3 is TGCGCCAGCAGCCAACCGGACCGAAAAAACACAGATACGCAGTATTTT.

Here the CDR3 DNA reads TGTGCCACCAGTGACCCCGACAGGGCCTTCTACAATGAGCAGTTCTTC. This sequence encodes CATSDPDRAFYNEQFF. The V call is TRBV24-1, the J call TRBJ2-1; 7 nucleotides align to TRBD1. CDR3 length equals 16 residues. The trim removed 4 bases at V and 3 bases at J, leaving 8 bases unmatched. Germline CDR1 reads KGHDR; CDR2 reads SFDVKD.

In its sample, this clonotype was seen a few times. The chain combines TRBV7-2 with TRBJ1-4; D is uncertain. V gave up 2 bases and J gave up 7 bases, with 14 bases separating them. CDR1 and CDR2 from the germline V gene are SGHTA and FQGNSA. The CDR3 sequence is 15 residues long. In DNA form, the CDR3 reads TGTGCCAGCAGCTTAAACCGGGTGGATACTGAAAAACTGTTTTTT. It specifies CASSLNRVDTEKLFF.

This clonotype was observed a few times. This chain joins TRBV24-1 and TRBJ2-7; 9 positions agree with TRBD1. CDR3 size: 14 residues. Germline CDR1 is KGHDR and CDR2 is SFDVKD. V shed 4 bases, J shed 5 bases, and the junction held 5 bases outside the gene matches. The DNA of the CDR3 is TGTGCCACCAGTGAGGGCCGGACAGGGGACGAGCAGTACTTC. Translation: CATSEGRTGDEQYF.

This clonotype appeared a few times. The genes are TRBV5-1 and TRBJ2-7, with no clear D. Looked up from germline, CDR1 is SGHRS and CDR2 is YFSETQ. V lost 0 bases to trimming and J lost 7 bases, with 11 bases between them. The CDR3 covers 13 residues. The CDR3 sequence is CASSLELDPEQYF. The CDR3 DNA follows: TGCGCCAGCAGCTTGGAACTGGATCCGGAGCAGTACTTC.

This clonotype was counted a few times. The chain recombines TRBV30 with TRBJ2-3; 7 bases are a match to TRBD2. J was trimmed by 7 bases and V by 5 bases; bases with no gene match: 3. The CDR3 has 11 amino acids. Germline lookup yields CDR1 GTSNPN and CDR2 SVGIG (reference sequence). CDR3 protein: CAWSGGNTQYF. CDR3 nucleotide sequence: TGTGCCTGGTCCGGGGGGAATACGCAGTATTTT.

This clonotype was seen more than once but under ten times. The chain recombines TRBV15 with TRBJ2-5, with 9 positions matching TRBD2. The CDR3 consists of 16 residues. The junction had 3 bases not matched to a gene; V was cut back by 0 bases and J by 1 base. Germline V gene lookup returns CDR1 LNHNV and CDR2 YYDKDF (reference sequence). CDR3 DNA: TGTGCCACCAGCAGAGAGCTAGCGGGGTTCCAAGAGACCCAGTACTTC. Protein product: CATSRELAGFQETQYF.

This chain links TRBV5-1 with TRBJ2-7; 9 bases line up with TRBD2. CDR1 is SGHRS, CDR2 YFSETQ, per germline. CDR3 length: 17 amino acids. J was trimmed by 0 bases and V by 0 bases; bases with no gene match: 7. CDR3 amino acids: CASSLVGQREDSYEQYF. In DNA, the CDR3 is TGCGCCAGCAGCTTGGTGGGCCAGCGGGAGGACTCCTACGAGCAGTACTTC.

This clonotype was counted ten times or more. V and J are TRBV20-1 and TRBJ2-3; 9 bases match TRBD2. V was clipped by 2 bases and J by 5 bases; unmatched bases: 11. Germline V gene lookup returns CDR1 DFQATT and CDR2 SNEGSKA (reference sequence). The length of the CDR3 is 16 residues. This CDR3 reads CSARTVAGDPRDTQYF. DNA of the CDR3: TGCAGTGCTAGAACGGTAGCGGGAGACCCCAGAGATACGCAGTATTTT.

The chain combines TRBV11-2 with TRBJ2-1; no definite D call. V lost 6 bases, J lost 4 bases, and 19 bases lay in between. Germline assignment: CDR1 SGHAT and CDR2 FQNNGV. CDR3 length equals 16 residues. The CDR3 loop reads CASRSPGRRNYNEQFF. The CDR3 DNA follows: TGTGCCAGCAGATCCCCCGGACGGCGGAATTACAATGAGCAGTTCTTC.

This clonotype was recorded a few times. V is TRBV2 and J is TRBJ2-3, with a weak D call TRBD2 (5 bases). CDR3 length: 14 residues. Per germline, CDR1 SNHLY and CDR2 FYNNEI. Trimming shortened V by 5 bases and J by 2 bases, and 11 bases separated the two germline ends. CDR3 region: CASSISGFTDTQYF. The CDR3 nucleotides are TGTGCCAGCAGTATAAGCGGATTCACAGATACGCAGTATTTT.

This clonotype has more than one count but fewer than ten. This chain uses TRBV20-1 with TRBJ2-2, with unresolved D. The CDR3 length is 15 residues. V lost 0 bases and J 2 bases, leaving 10 bases between the germline ends. Germline V CDR1 and CDR2: DFQATT, SNEGSKA (reference sequence). The CDR3 region has the DNA TGCAGTGCTAGAGATAGCCTACTTAACACCGGGGAGCTGTTTTTT. It translates to CSARDSLLNTGELFF.

The sample holds a few counts of this clonotype. This chain joins TRBV7-9 and TRBJ2-3; D might be TRBD2 (5 bases). This CDR3 is built from 15 residues. Germline V lookup: CDR1 SEHNR, CDR2 FQNEAQ (reference sequence). Trimming shortened V by 5 bases and J by 3 bases, and 15 bases separated the two germline ends. The CDR3 DNA reads as TGTGCCAGCAGCCCTCAGGAGAGGGTAACAGATACGCAGTATTTT. This gives the protein CASSPQERVTDTQYF.

This clonotype was counted a few times. This sequence joins TRBV12-5 and TRBJ2-2; D is unclear. Trimming shortened V by 7 bases and J by 7 bases, and 13 bases separated the two germline ends. CDR3 length: 13 amino acids. CDR1 and CDR2 (germline): LGHNT, FRNRAP. The chain's CDR3 is CASAQSGFGELFF. CDR3 in DNA: TGTGCTAGTGCCCAAAGTGGTTTCGGGGAGCTGTTTTTT.

The table lists this clonotype with many counts. The chain links TRBV5-1 to TRBJ1-1; D is unclear. This CDR3 is built from 14 residues. V dropped 7 bases and J dropped 4 bases, with 17 bases sitting between them. Germline V CDR1 and CDR2: SGHRS, YFSETQ. The CDR3 is CASRGLKAGTEAFF. The CDR3 coding sequence is TGCGCCAGCCGAGGCCTCAAAGCGGGCACTGAAGCTTTCTTT.

This rearrangement joins TRBV14 to TRBJ2-1; the D gene is possibly TRBD2 (6 bases). Germline V gives CDR1 SGHDN, CDR2 FVKESK. Between the trimmed V and J ends, which lost 4 bases and 9 bases, there was a span of 13 bases. The CDR3 loop spans 13 amino acids. CDR3: CASSPRLEGEQFF. The CDR3 DNA sequence: TGTGCCAGCAGCCCCCGGTTGGAGGGTGAGCAGTTCTTC.

This clonotype was recorded at least ten times. The chain links TRBV29-1 to TRBJ2-1, with TRBD2 as a possible D gene (5 bases). V shed 7 bases and J shed 2 bases, with 12 bases lying between them. The CDR3 is 13 residues long. Germline values: CDR1 SQVTM, CDR2 ANQGSEA. The CDR3 DNA sequence: TGCAGCGGAGGAGGAAGAACCTACAATGAGCAGTTCTTC. Protein sequence: CSGGGRTYNEQFF.

The chain is built from TRBV5-1 and TRBJ2-1; the D gene could be TRBD1 or TRBD2 (6 bases each). V was clipped by 2 bases and J by 7 bases, with 13 bases between them. This CDR3 is 14 amino acids long. Per germline, CDR1 SGHRS and CDR2 YFSETQ. The CDR3, as DNA: TGCGCCAGCAGCTTTAGGGGGAGGATAAATGAGCAGTTCTTC. It yields the protein CASSFRGRINEQFF.

The chain employs TRBV7-9 and TRBJ2-1, with TRBD2 matching 11 bases. The CDR3 contains 15 residues. V shed 5 bases and J 8 bases; nucleotides not matched to a gene: 8. Germline loops: CDR1 SEHNR, CDR2 FQNEAQ (reference sequence). Here the CDR3 DNA reads TGTGCCAGCAGCGCACTAGCGGGAGACAGAGATGAGCAGTTCTTC. Amino acids: CASSALAGDRDEQFF.

This clonotype was seen a handful of times. As DNA, the CDR3 is TGCGCCAGCAGCCGCGGGGACGGCGGGGAGCTGTTTTTT. Translating gives CASSRGDGGELFF. The V and J genes are TRBV5-1 and TRBJ2-2; D is perhaps TRBD2 (6 bases). This CDR3 comprises 13 residues. From germline, CDR1 is SGHRS and CDR2 YFSETQ. V was trimmed by 4 bases and J by 7 bases, leaving 11 bases between them.